Here is one T cell receptor beta chain with its context. The sample comes from a study of T cells after yellow fever vaccination. Germline V CDR1 and CDR2: MNHNY, SVGAGI (reference sequence). Between the trimmed V and J ends, which lost 4 bases and 2 bases, there was a span of 18 bases. This CDR3 spans 17 amino acids. TCRdb reprocessed the 5' RACE reads with MiXCR, giving one entry per CDR3 protein. The sample has fewer than 100,000 distinct CDR3 sequences, approximately 6.3% seen once. The sequence was collected from a man aged 18 to 29 who received the YFV17D yellow fever vaccine. The V call is TRBV6-6, the J call TRBJ1-5; TRBD1 is a possible D gene (5 bases). Source: CD8+ T cells sorted from PBMCs, taken 10 days after the yellow fever booster vaccination. CDR3 in amino acids: CASSFPRGEKGNQPQHF. DNA of the CDR3: TGTGCCAGCAGTTTTCCTCGAGGGGAGAAGGGCAATCAGCCCCAGCATTTT.